This T cell receptor beta chain was observed in a study of regulatory T cells in long-lasting Graves disease. General study points: Thyroid tissue went unstudied; only peripheral blood was examined. Those with persistent Graves' had less TCR diversity than newly diagnosed patients. Authors noted too few samples as a limitation.

Time point here: newly diagnosed GD, antithyroid drugs for less than 3 months. The TCR library used RNA extracted from PBMCs. The V segment lost 6 bases and the J segment 8 bases; nucleotides outside the gene matches: 8. The CDR3 totals 13 residues. Per the germline V gene, CDR1 is LGHDT and CDR2 is YNNKEL (reference sequence). This clonotype appeared a few times. Its antigen is not known. Arm-PCR of CDR3 regions and iRepertoire HTBI primers were the basis on which TCR beta libraries were built. As originally analysed: Overall, samples carried roughly 60 TRBV and about 15 TRBJ segments. MiXCR, run by TCRdb on the multiplex PCR reads, gives a single entry per CDR3 protein. TCRdb, not the authors, supplied the V and J calls. The sample lists a few hundred thousand distinct CDR3 sequences, around 20% occurring once.

V is TRBV3-1 and J is TRBJ1-2, with 8 bases lining up with TRBD1. The source was peripheral blood mononuclear cells (PBMCs), collected at new diagnosis, from a patient treated with antithyroid drugs. This receptor was taken from a female donor with Graves disease. The CDR3 loop reads CASSYSGGRGYTF. The CDR3 nucleotides are TGTGCCAGCAGTTACTCAGGGGGCCGCGGCTACACCTTC.